These T cell receptor beta chains were read from a single sample in a study of cytotoxic CD8 clonotypes in ibrutinib-treated CLL. Repertoires were generated with immunoSEQ multiplex PCR, while TCRdb's copy carries only in-frame clones and drops some. The table lists approximately 340,000 clones, around 66% of them singletons. This specimen consisted of PBMCs, obtained after 36 months of ibrutinib treatment. The receptors come from a human donor with chronic lymphocytic leukemia. CDR3s include the opening cysteine and the closing phenylalanine or tryptophan. A D gene is named only where the DNA matches it firmly. Size is stated for part of the rows, as once, few or many counts, or as a class when the clone is expanded.

clone_size j_call d_call v_call cdr3_aa cdr3_nt
NA TRBJ1-3 NA TRBV10-2 CAGRYGPSGNTIYF TGCGCCGGCAGGTACGGGCCGTCCGGAAACACCATATATTTT
NA TRBJ1-1 TRBD1 TRBV15 CATSPIDRGTEAFF TGTGCCACCAGCCCTATTGACAGGGGAACTGAAGCTTTCTTT
NA TRBJ2-1 TRBD2 TRBV7-6 CASSLGAGGLYNEQFF TGTGCCAGCAGCTTAGGGGCGGGGGGCCTCTACAATGAGCAGTTCTTC
NA TRBJ1-5 NA TRBV15 CATSSTGQPQHF TGTGCCACCAGCAGTACCGGTCAGCCCCAGCATTTT
NA TRBJ1-3 NA TRBV5-6 CASSRTVSGNTIYF TGTGCCAGCAGCCGGACAGTCTCTGGAAACACCATATATTTT
NA TRBJ2-2 TRBD1 TRBV9 CASSSVGTGLYGELFF TGTGCCAGCAGCTCCGTCGGGACAGGGCTTTACGGGGAGCTGTTTTTT
NA TRBJ2-6 TRBD1 TRBV2 CASTRDRSGANVLTF TGTGCCAGCACCAGGGACAGGTCTGGGGCCAACGTCCTGACTTTC
NA TRBJ1-5 NA TRBV18 CASSPRGNQPQHF TGTGCCAGCTCACCTAGGGGCAATCAGCCCCAGCATTTT
NA TRBJ2-7 NA TRBV15 CATQGIYSYEQYF TGTGCCACACAGGGAATCTACTCCTACGAGCAGTACTTC
few TRBJ1-6 NA TRBV2 CASREGLGRSPLHF TGTGCCAGCAGGGAAGGGTTAGGGCGCTCACCCCTCCACTTT
NA TRBJ2-5 NA TRBV4-2 CASSQRDQETQYF TGTGCCAGCAGCCAACGGGACCAAGAGACCCAGTACTTC
NA TRBJ1-1 NA TRBV5-6 CASSYTPLGRSTEAFF TGTGCCAGCAGCTACACCCCTCTGGGGAGGAGCACTGAAGCTTTCTTT
NA TRBJ1-2 NA TRBV9 CASEGNRGYGYTF TGTGCCAGCGAGGGGAACCGGGGCTATGGCTACACCTTC
NA TRBJ2-7 NA TRBV27 CASSSPSQARYEQYF TGTGCCAGCAGTTCCCCCTCCCAGGCGAGGTACGAGCAGTACTTC
NA TRBJ2-7 TRBD2 TRBV27 CASRAGTSGRYEQYF TGTGCCAGCAGGGCCGGGACTAGCGGGAGGTACGAGCAGTACTTC
NA TRBJ2-2 NA TRBV25-1 CASSDSRGSGELFF TGTGCCAGCAGTGATTCCAGGGGATCCGGGGAGCTGTTTTTT
NA TRBJ2-1 NA TRBV5-1 CASSSSPGRGEQFF TGCGCCAGCAGCTCCAGCCCGGGCAGGGGTGAGCAGTTCTTC
NA TRBJ2-7 TRBD2 TRBV5-1 CASSKRGSSYEQYF TGCGCCAGCAGCAAGCGGGGGTCATCCTACGAGCAGTACTTC
NA TRBJ2-7 NA TRBV4-1 CASSPWAGIPTEQYF TGCGCCAGCAGCCCCTGGGCGGGAATACCTACGGAGCAGTACTTC
NA TRBJ2-2 NA TRBV28 CASSKGTERTYTGELFF TGTGCCAGCAGCAAAGGGACCGAGAGGACGTACACCGGGGAGCTGTTTTTT
few TRBJ2-7 TRBD2 TRBV5-1 CASSPGLAPYEQYF TGCGCCAGCAGCCCCGGACTAGCCCCCTACGAGCAGTACTTC
NA TRBJ2-7 NA TRBV5-1 CASSLAPQGSSYEQYF TGCGCCAGCAGCTTGGCCCCCCAGGGTTCTTCCTACGAGCAGTACTTC
NA TRBJ2-7 NA TRBV7-9 CARVGTPHYEQYF TGTGCCAGGGTCGGGACACCGCATTACGAGCAGTACTTC
few TRBJ2-7 NA TRBV5-1 CASSPRDPWEQYF TGCGCCAGCAGCCCCCGGGATCCGTGGGAGCAGTACTTC
NA TRBJ2-1 NA TRBV28 CASTKPTRYNEQFF TGTGCCAGCACCAAACCCACTAGATACAATGAGCAGTTCTTC
NA TRBJ1-5 NA TRBV6-1 CASRVGHQPQHF TGTGCCAGCAGAGTGGGGCATCAGCCCCAGCATTTT
once TRBJ2-7 NA TRBV7-8 CASSTGSYEQYF TGTGCCAGCAGCACCGGATCCTACGAGCAGTACTTC
NA TRBJ2-7 NA TRBV7-3 CASSLFTGYEQYF TGTGCCAGCAGCTTATTTACAGGGTACGAGCAGTACTTC
NA TRBJ2-6 TRBD1 TRBV2 CASSDRTGLAGANVLTF TGTGCCAGCAGTGATAGGACAGGGCTGGCTGGGGCCAACGTCCTGACTTTC
NA TRBJ2-3 NA TRBV2 CASRTPGTDTQYF TGTGCCAGCAGGACACCCGGCACAGATACGCAGTATTTT
NA TRBJ2-7 TRBD2 TRBV11-2 CASSLVSLAGAYEQYF TGTGCCAGCAGCTTAGTTTCCCTAGCGGGGGCCTACGAGCAGTACTTC
NA TRBJ2-3 TRBD1 TRBV6-4 CASSGQGAADTQYF TGTGCCAGCAGTGGACAGGGGGCGGCAGATACGCAGTATTTT
few TRBJ1-5 NA TRBV27 CASSLGISLNQPQHF TGTGCCAGCAGTTTAGGGATCTCCCTAAATCAGCCCCAGCATTTT
NA TRBJ1-5 TRBD1 TRBV29-1 CSVGGETGRKLGQPQHF TGCAGCGTTGGTGGGGAGACAGGGAGGAAATTAGGACAGCCCCAGCATTTT
NA TRBJ2-1 NA TRBV29-1 CSVETDRGINEQFF TGCAGCGTTGAAACTGACCGTGGGATCAATGAGCAGTTCTTC
NA TRBJ2-2 TRBD1 TRBV7-2 CASSLQGANTGELFF TGTGCCAGCAGCTTACAGGGGGCCAACACCGGGGAGCTGTTTTTT
NA TRBJ2-7 TRBD2 TRBV4-3 CASSQDSGTYEQYF TGCGCCAGCAGCCAAGACAGCGGGACCTACGAGCAGTACTTC
NA TRBJ1-3 NA TRBV18 CASSPIGDSGNTIYF TGTGCCAGCTCACCTATAGGGGATTCTGGAAACACCATATATTTT
NA TRBJ1-2 NA TRBV29-1 CSVNSYGYTF TGCAGCGTTAACAGCTATGGCTACACCTTC
few TRBJ1-5 NA TRBV6-5 CASSYPRGVNQPQHF TGTGCCAGCAGTTATCCCAGGGGAGTCAATCAGCCCCAGCATTTT
NA TRBJ2-7 TRBD1 TRBV7-8 CASSLDDRGRYEQYF TGTGCCAGCAGCTTAGACGACAGGGGGCGGTACGAGCAGTACTTC
NA TRBJ1-1 NA TRBV5-1 CASSLRGNTEAFF TGCGCCAGCAGCTTGAGGGGGAACACTGAAGCTTTCTTT
NA TRBJ1-2 NA TRBV6-6 CASSQQGGYGYTF TGTGCCAGCAGTCAACAGGGCGGCTATGGCTACACCTTC
many TRBJ1-2 TRBD1 TRBV29-1 CVGTGRGYGYTF TGCGTGGGGACAGGGAGGGGCTATGGCTACACCTTC
few TRBJ2-7 NA TRBV14 CASKGHTSYEQYF TGTGCCAGCAAAGGACATACTAGCTACGAGCAGTACTTC
NA TRBJ1-3 NA TRBV6-1 CASSEMGANTIYF TGTGCCAGCAGTGAAATGGGTGCTAACACCATATATTTT